The clone carrying this T cell receptor (beta chain) was found a few times. The antigen is unknown. CDR3 size: 14 residues. The germline CDR1 and CDR2 sequences are SGHRS and YFSETQ. V was pared by 1 base and J by 6 bases, with 12 bases between. A single record per CDR3 protein comes from TCRdb applying MiXCR to the 5' RACE reads. The sample consists of roughly 120,000 distinct CDR3 sequences, roughly an eighth of them appearing once. The source of the sample is a study of early T cells in non-severe SARS-CoV-2 infection. General study findings and limits: VDJdb matching skewed toward anti-spike CD8 responses, missing private and CD4 specificities.

This specimen was whole blood, taken at baseline. This TCR derives from an adult who was a healthcare worker with PCR-confirmed SARS-CoV-2 infection or an uninfected control (not recorded which). The chain couples TRBV5-1 to TRBJ2-3; D is undetermined. The CDR3, as DNA: TGCGCCAGCAGCTTGAGTGGAACTCCTGATACGCAGTATTTT. This encodes CASSLSGTPDTQYF.